The 16 T cell receptor beta chains below were found in one sample sequenced in a study of cytomegalovirus exposure and HLA in healthy donors (dated by TCRdb to 2016 to 2017). The protocol used for the library was the immunoSEQ multiplex PCR assay. For the multiplex PCR, a mixture combining 60 forward primers for TCR Vbeta segments and 13 reverse primers for TCR Jbeta segments was used. The table comes from immuneACCESS by way of TCRdb, which keeps in-frame sequences with V and J called. Part of the clones is missing from these tables; in studies checked, under half for an unresolved V gene and the rest for unknown reasons. The table for this sample lists around 97,000 clones; roughly 9.4% of them were counted only once. Approximately 5.1% of the sample is taken by the ten largest. The sequencing input was PBMCs. Receptors were obtained from a middle-aged man in good health and CMV-seropositive.

CDR3 sequence reads: CASSREGQGVTEAFF. In DNA, the CDR3 is TGTGCCAGCAGCAGGGAGGGACAGGGTGTAACTGAAGCTTTCTTT. V gene TRBV9 combines with J gene TRBJ1-1, with 9 bases aligning to TRBD1. The CDR3 spans 15 residues. The V and J ends lost 4 bases and 5 bases, in that order; junction bases with no gene match: 9. Germline V gene data show CDR1 as SGDLS and CDR2 as YYNGEE.

This clone appeared a few times. The chain is built from TRBV6-1 and TRBJ1-2, with D maybe TRBD1 (5 bases). The CDR3 covers 13 residues. V was trimmed by 0 bases and J by 5 bases, leaving 7 bases between them. Germline V CDR1 and CDR2: MNHNS, SASEGT. CDR3 bases: TGTGCCAGCAGTGAAGCAAGACAGTATGGCTACACCTTC. It translates to CASSEARQYGYTF.

This clone was observed a few times. J is TRBJ2-2 and V is TRBV9; possible D gene TRBD1, 5 bases. Trimming took off 0 bases at V and 3 bases at J, with 12 bases between the two ends. Per germline, CDR1 SGDLS and CDR2 YYNGEE. The CDR3 sequence is 16 residues long. Written as DNA, the CDR3 is TGTGCCAGCAGCGTAGACGTAGGGGTGGACACCGGGGAGCTGTTTTTT. Its translation: CASSVDVGVDTGELFF.

In this sample, this clone turned up a few times. This rearrangement joins TRBV6-6 to TRBJ2-5; D perhaps matches TRBD1 (5 bases). Between the trimmed V and J ends, which lost 4 bases and 4 bases, there was a span of 10 bases. This CDR3 is 13 amino acids long. The germline CDR1 and CDR2 sequences are MNHNY and SVGAGI (reference sequence). Written as DNA, the CDR3 is TGTGCCAGCAGTTTAGGGGATCTAGAGACCCAGTACTTC. Its protein is CASSLGDLETQYF.

In this sample, this clone turned up many times. J is TRBJ1-5 and V is TRBV6-1, with 7 bases that match TRBD1. With 4 bases clipped from V and 13 bases from J, the junction kept 10 bases outside the gene matches. The CDR3 totals 13 residues. Germline assignment: CDR1 MNHNS and CDR2 SASEGT. DNA of the CDR3: TGTGCCAGCAGTGCCCAGGACAGGCCAAAACAGCATTTT. It encodes CASSAQDRPKQHF.

This clone occurred many times. V gene TRBV10-3 combines with J gene TRBJ2-3; D is possibly TRBD2 (6 bases). This CDR3 is built from 16 residues. The V gene's germline CDR1 is ENHRY and CDR2 SYGVKD. The V gene lost 0 bases and the J gene lost 3 bases, with 13 bases spanning the gap. The CDR3 region is CAISESEAGGTDTQYF. The CDR3, as DNA: TGTGCCATCAGTGAGTCGGAGGCCGGAGGGACAGATACGCAGTATTTT.

The rearrangement links TRBV6-5 to TRBJ2-3; tentative D call: TRBD1 (6 bases). This CDR3 spans 11 amino acids. Germline loops: CDR1 MNHEY, CDR2 SVGAGI. Trimming took off 6 bases at V and 6 bases at J, with 7 bases between the two ends. Here the CDR3 reads CASRGADTQYF. The CDR3 DNA is TGTGCCAGCAGGGGGGCGGATACGCAGTATTTT.

J is TRBJ2-6 and V is TRBV29-1; D gene ambiguous. Germline-derived CDR1 and CDR2 are SQVTM and ANQGSEA. The CDR3 loop spans 13 amino acids. The V end was cut by 2 bases, the J end by 1 base, with 3 bases between. CDR3 in amino acids: CSVEQSGANVLTF. The CDR3 DNA is TGCAGCGTTGAACAATCTGGGGCCAACGTCCTGACTTTC. Using reference TRBV29-1 and TRBJ2-6 for the parts outside the CDR3, the full variable domain is SAVISQKPSRDICQRGTSLTIQCQVDSQVTMMFWYRQQPGQSLTLIATANQGSEATYESGFVIDKFPISRPNLTFSTLTVSNMSPEDSSIYLCSVEQSGANVLTFGAGSRLTVL.

The chain combines TRBV28 with TRBJ2-5; 10 bases agree with TRBD1. The CDR3 length is 15 residues. V gave up 6 bases and J gave up 5 bases; unmatched junction bases: 9. Germline CDR1 reads MDHEN; CDR2 reads SYDVKM. CDR3 coding DNA: TGTGCCAGCAGCCTGACAGGGGGCCGGGGGGAGACCCAGTACTTC. Translated: CASSLTGGRGETQYF. The variable domain in full, completed from reference TRBV28 and TRBJ2-5, reads DVKVTQSSRYLVKRTGEKVFLECVQDMDHENMFWYRQDPGLGLRLIYFSYDVKMKEKGDIPEGYSVSREKKERFSLILESASTNQTSMYLCASSLTGGRGETQYFGPGTRLLVL.

This chain links TRBV11-2 with TRBJ2-2, with TRBD2 identical over 11 bases. Germline trimming cut 5 bases from V and 0 bases from J; bases unmatched to any gene: 2. CDR1 and CDR2 (germline): SGHAT, FQNNGV. This CDR3 region has 16 residues. CDR3 in DNA: TGTGCCAGCAGCCCACTAGCGGGAGCGAACACCGGGGAGCTGTTTTTT. Encoded protein: CASSPLAGANTGELFF. The full variable domain, its missing parts supplied by reference TRBV11-2 and TRBJ2-2, is EAGVAQSPRYKIIEKRQSVAFWCNPISGHATLYWYQQILGQGPKLLIQFQNNGVVDDSQLPKDRFSAERLKGVDSTLKIQPAKLEDSAVYLCASSPLAGANTGELFFGEGSRLTVL.

The chain combines TRBV19 with TRBJ2-1; 13 nucleotides agree with TRBD2. The CDR3 runs to 17 residues. Germline assignment: CDR1 LNHDA and CDR2 SQIVND (reference sequence). Germline trimming cut 3 bases from V and 7 bases from J; bases unmatched to any gene: 9. Here the CDR3 DNA reads TGTGCCAGTAGTATTACTAGCGGGAGGGGGGGCTGGAATGAGCAGTTCTTC. Amino acids: CASSITSGRGGWNEQFF.

This sequence joins TRBV30 and TRBJ1-1, with a weak D call TRBD1 (6 bases). V lost 4 bases to trimming and J lost 6 bases, with 24 bases between them. Per germline, CDR1 GTSNPN and CDR2 SVGIG (reference sequence). CDR3 length equals 16 residues. The CDR3 nucleotides read TGTGCCTGGATCACCTCACAGGGAAGGTCCAAACCTGAAGCTTTCTTT. Amino acids: CAWITSQGRSKPEAFF.

This chain links TRBV7-2 with TRBJ2-7; 11 bases fit TRBD1. CDR3 length equals 16 residues. From germline, CDR1 is SGHTA and CDR2 FQGNSA. V trimming: 0 bases; J trimming: 2 bases; junction bases outside the gene matches: 3. CDR3 loop: CASSLAGTGGAYEQYF. CDR3 DNA: TGTGCCAGCAGCTTAGCGGGGACAGGGGGGGCCTACGAGCAGTACTTC.

This clone occurred a few times. This chain links TRBV6-1 with TRBJ2-7, with D possibly TRBD1 on 5 matching bases. The germline gives CDR1 MNHNS, CDR2 SASEGT. The V and J ends lost 4 bases and 2 bases respectively, with 15 bases between them. CDR3 length equals 15 residues. CDR3: CASSVWVQGPYEQYF. CDR3 DNA sequence: TGTGCCAGCAGTGTATGGGTTCAGGGCCCCTACGAGCAGTACTTC.

The rearrangement links TRBV11-1 to TRBJ2-1, with 12 bases lining up with TRBD2. The CDR3 runs 19 residues. J lost 5 bases, V lost 0 bases, and 11 bases had no gene match. In germline, CDR1 is SGHAT, CDR2 FQDESV (reference sequence). The CDR3 DNA is TGTGCCAGCAGCTTAGCGAGGACTAGCGGGGAGGTTGGCAACAATGAGCAGTTCTTC. This encodes CASSLARTSGEVGNNEQFF.

A few counts support this clone. The V call is TRBV7-2, the J call TRBJ2-2; the match to TRBD2 covers 13 bases. The CDR3 runs to 16 residues. V lost 4 bases to trimming and J lost 5 bases; unmatched junction nucleotides: 4. Looked up from germline, CDR1 is SGHTA and CDR2 is FQGNSA. Here the CDR3 DNA reads TGTGCCAGCAGCTCCCAGACTAGCGGGAGGACCGGGGAGCTGTTTTTT. It translates to CASSSQTSGRTGELFF.